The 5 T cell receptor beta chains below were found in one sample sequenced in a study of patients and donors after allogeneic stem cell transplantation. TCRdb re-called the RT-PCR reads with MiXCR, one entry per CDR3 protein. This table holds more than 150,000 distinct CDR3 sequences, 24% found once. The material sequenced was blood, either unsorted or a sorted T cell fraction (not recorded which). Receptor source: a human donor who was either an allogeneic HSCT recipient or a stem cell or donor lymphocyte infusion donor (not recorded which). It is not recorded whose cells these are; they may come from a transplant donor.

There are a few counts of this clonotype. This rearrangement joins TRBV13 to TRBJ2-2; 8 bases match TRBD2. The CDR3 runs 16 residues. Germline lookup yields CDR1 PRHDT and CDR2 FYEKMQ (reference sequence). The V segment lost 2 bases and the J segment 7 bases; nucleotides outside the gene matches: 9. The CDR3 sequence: CASSLSQRESNGELFF. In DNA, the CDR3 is TGTGCCAGCAGCTTATCCCAGCGGGAGAGCAACGGGGAGCTGTTTTTT.

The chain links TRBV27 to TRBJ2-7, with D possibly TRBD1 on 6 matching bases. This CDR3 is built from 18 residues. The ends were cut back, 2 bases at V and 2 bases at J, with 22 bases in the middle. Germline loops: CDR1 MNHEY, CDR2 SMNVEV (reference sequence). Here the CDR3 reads CASSLGPLYWDTTYEQYF. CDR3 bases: TGTGCCAGCAGTTTAGGCCCCCTATACTGGGACACAACCTACGAGCAGTACTTC.

CDR3 in amino acids: CASSYGGETEAFF. The CDR3 bases are TGTGCCAGCAGTTACGGGGGGGAGACTGAAGCTTTCTTT. The chain is built from TRBV6-5 and TRBJ1-1; D perhaps matches TRBD1 (5 bases). V lost 2 bases and J 5 bases, leaving 9 bases between the germline ends. This CDR3 comprises 13 residues. Germline CDR1 is MNHEY and CDR2 is SVGAGI.

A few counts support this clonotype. The CDR3: CSARVRGTSLRGELFF. The CDR3 coding sequence is TGCAGTGCTAGGGTTCGAGGGACTAGCTTGAGGGGGGAGCTGTTTTTT. This rearrangement joins TRBV20-1 to TRBJ2-2; 9 positions agree with TRBD2. This CDR3 comprises 16 residues. V dropped 3 bases and J dropped 8; count of bases not matched to a gene: 13. Per the germline V gene, CDR1 is DFQATT and CDR2 is SNEGSKA (reference sequence).

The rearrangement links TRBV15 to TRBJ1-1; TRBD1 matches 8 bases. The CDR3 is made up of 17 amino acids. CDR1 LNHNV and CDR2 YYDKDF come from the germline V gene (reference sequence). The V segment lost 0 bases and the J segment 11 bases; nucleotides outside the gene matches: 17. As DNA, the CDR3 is TGTGCCACCAGCAGAGATTTGGACAGGGTAAAAGCTGCTTTGGCTTTCTTT. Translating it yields CATSRDLDRVKAALAFF.